These 30 T cell receptor beta chains were all obtained from the same sample, sequenced in a study of Ad26.COV2.S vaccination and SARS-CoV-2 variants. Treatment described: roughly 20 received Ad26.COV2.S at low or high dose, single or two shots; 5 received placebo; per-sample allocation not given. The samples were gathered on day 63 after the first injection of vaccine or placebo. This table comes from immunoSEQ multiplex PCR, and its TCRdb copy is limited to in-frame clones, with some not included. This sample has over 350,000 clones, with 70% to 90% found just once. The source was peripheral blood, collected in a trial of Ad26.COV2.S vaccine versus placebo. The origin of the receptors is a person between 18 and 65 years old who received the Ad26.COV2.S COVID-19 vaccine or a placebo.

The chain combines TRBV18 with TRBJ2-3, with 11 bases matching TRBD1. This CDR3 spans 16 amino acids. The V segment lost 3 bases and the J segment 6 bases; nucleotides outside the gene matches: 8. Germline-derived CDR1 and CDR2 are KGHSH and LQKENI. As DNA, the CDR3 is TGTGCCAGCTCACCTTATGGGACAGGGGGAATGGATACGCAGTATTTT. It codes for CASSPYGTGGMDTQYF.

This clone showed up just a few times. This rearrangement joins TRBV28 to TRBJ1-1; D is unresolved. Germline V lookup: CDR1 MDHEN, CDR2 SYDVKM. V lost 6 bases and J lost 1, with 12 bases in between. The CDR3 is 14 amino acids. The CDR3 DNA follows: TGTGCCAGCAGCGCACCGGGCCCGAACACTGAAGCTTTCTTT. Its protein product is CASSAPGPNTEAFF.

The chain links TRBV19 to TRBJ1-4; D uncertain. Per the germline V gene, CDR1 is LNHDA and CDR2 is SQIVND (reference sequence). The V end was cut by 1 base, the J end by 8 bases, with 11 bases between. The CDR3 is 14 amino acids. CDR3 nucleotide sequence: TGTGCCAGTAGTATAGGTGACCGTGGAGAAAAACTGTTTTTT. It yields the protein CASSIGDRGEKLFF.

The V and J genes are TRBV5-5 and TRBJ2-7, with TRBD1 identical over 7 bases. Looked up from germline, CDR1 is SGHKS and CDR2 is YYEKEE (reference sequence). The CDR3 loop spans 17 amino acids. The V gene end was trimmed by 4 bases and the J gene end by 3 bases; junction bases not matched to a gene: 16. DNA of the CDR3: TGTGCCAGCAGCCAGGGGGATGGCGGACAAGGCCTCTACGAGCAGTACTTC. Its translation: CASSQGDGGQGLYEQYF.

The chain links TRBV18 to TRBJ1-1; D unclear. The CDR3 runs to 14 residues. Germline assignment: CDR1 KGHSH and CDR2 LQKENI. Trimming removed 8 bases from V and 4 bases from J, with 17 bases in between. The CDR3 sequence: CASTIGLRFTEAFF. The CDR3 DNA is TGTGCCAGCACCATCGGGTTAAGGTTCACTGAAGCTTTCTTT.

V usage is TRBV7-2 and J usage is TRBJ1-2, with D maybe TRBD1 (6 bases). The germline V and J ends were trimmed by 0 bases and 6 bases, with 11 bases remaining between them. The V gene's germline CDR1 is SGHTA and CDR2 FQGNSA. This CDR3 is built from 14 residues. CDR3: CASSLAQGPHGYTF. The CDR3 coding sequence is TGTGCCAGCAGCTTAGCACAGGGCCCCCATGGCTACACCTTC.

The CDR3 loop reads CASSLSASDTQYF. CDR3 nucleotides: TGCGCCAGCAGCTTAAGTGCATCAGATACGCAGTATTTT. The J gene is TRBJ2-3, the V gene TRBV5-1; D is unclear. Germline CDR1 reads SGHRS; CDR2 reads YFSETQ. V lost 2 bases and J 4 bases, leaving 8 bases between the germline ends. The CDR3 is 13 residues long.

The rearrangement joins TRBV9 to TRBJ1-2, with D hard to call. The V end lost 4 bases, the J end lost 7 bases, and 14 bases lay between the germline ends. Germline lookup yields CDR1 SGDLS and CDR2 YYNGEE. This CDR3 comprises 13 residues. CDR3 protein: CASSTRASAGYTF. The CDR3 DNA reads TGTGCCAGCAGCACCCGGGCCTCGGCTGGCTACACCTTC.

The chain couples TRBV6-5 to TRBJ1-3; D is uncertain. Trimming shortened V by 6 bases and J by 0 bases, and 12 bases separated the two germline ends. Germline V gene lookup returns CDR1 MNHEY and CDR2 SVGAGI. There are 15 residues in the CDR3. CDR3 nucleotides: TGTGCCAGCAGGCCCGCGTATTTCTCTGGAAACACCATATATTTT. Translated, it gives CASRPAYFSGNTIYF.

The count of this clone is one. The chain carries TRBV7-2 and TRBJ2-3; a weak D match, TRBD2 (5 bases). CDR1 SGHTA and CDR2 FQGNSA come from the germline V gene. The CDR3 is made up of 16 amino acids. The germline V and J ends were trimmed by 5 bases and 6 bases, with 21 bases remaining between them. Written as DNA, the CDR3 is TGTGCCAGCAGCCCCCCGGAACTAGTGGGTTCCGATACGCAGTATTTT. This encodes CASSPPELVGSDTQYF. Full variable domain (missing parts from reference TRBV7-2 and TRBJ2-3): GAGVSQSPSNKVTEKGKDVELRCDPISGHTALYWYRQSLGQGLEFLIYFQGNSAPDKSGLPSDRFSAERTGGSVSTLTIQRTQQEDSAVYLCASSPPELVGSDTQYFGPGTRLTVL.

The rearrangement joins TRBV27 to TRBJ1-2; 7 nucleotides align to TRBD1. Germline assignment: CDR1 MNHEY and CDR2 SMNVEV (reference sequence). The V segment lost 5 bases and the J segment 3 bases; nucleotides outside the gene matches: 3. The CDR3 is 13 amino acids. CDR3 coding DNA: TGTGCCAGCAGTCCTGACAGGGACTATGGCTACACCTTC. This gives the protein CASSPDRDYGYTF.

The V and J genes are TRBV12-3 or TRBV12-4 and TRBJ1-4; D not resolved. V lost 5 bases and J 7 bases, leaving 5 bases between the germline ends. This CDR3 contains 11 residues. The CDR3 region has the DNA TGTGCCAGCAGTAGAGGTGAAAAACTGTTTTTT. Amino acid sequence: CASSRGEKLFF.

J is TRBJ1-2 and V is TRBV4-1; the match to TRBD1 covers 8 bases. The CDR3 extends over 14 amino acids. V gave up 11 bases and J gave up 5 bases; unmatched junction bases: 13. The V gene's germline CDR1 is MGHRA and CDR2 YSYEKL. The CDR3 protein is CAARTPGTGYGYTF. The CDR3 DNA is TGCGCCGCTAGAACTCCCGGGACAGGATATGGCTACACCTTC.

Notes on this clone: Other nucleotide sequences from this sample produce the same CDR3. The chain joins TRBV7-9 to TRBJ1-1; D is ambiguous. The CDR3 is made up of 13 amino acids. Trimming stripped 6 bases from V and 2 bases from J, with 10 bases between. In germline, CDR1 is SEHNR, CDR2 FQNEAQ (reference sequence). The CDR3 sequence is CASSLSGNTEAFF. The DNA of the CDR3 is TGTGCCAGCAGTCTAAGCGGCAACACTGAAGCTTTCTTT.

This clone has a single count. One end of the junction is discordant with germline, which a read error may explain. The chain links TRBV20-1 to TRBJ1-4, with D perhaps TRBD1 (5 bases). CDR3 length equals 11 residues. Germline V lookup: CDR1 DFQATT, CDR2 SNEGSKA (reference sequence). The CDR3 DNA reads as TGCAGTGCAAGAGGGGAGGGAAAACTGTTTTTT. This encodes CSARGEGKLFF.

The V call is TRBV7-6, the J call TRBJ1-6, with 9 bases fitting TRBD1. The germline gives CDR1 SGHVS, CDR2 FNYEAQ. V was clipped by 5 bases and J by 8 bases; unmatched bases: 7. CDR3 length: 15 residues. This CDR3 reads CASSSDRGRDSPLHF. The CDR3 DNA follows: TGTGCCAGCAGCAGCGACAGGGGGAGGGATTCACCCCTCCACTTT.

The J gene is TRBJ1-4, the V gene TRBV4-1; 7 bases map to TRBD1. V gave up 1 base and J gave up 4 bases; unmatched junction bases: 6. Germline CDR1 reads MGHRA; CDR2 reads YSYEKL. The CDR3 runs to 16 residues. This CDR3 is CASSQGRQGLNEKLFF. The CDR3 nucleotides are TGCGCCAGCAGCCAAGGACGACAGGGTCTTAATGAAAAACTGTTTTTT.

CDR3 in amino acids: CSVSRGVEQYF. The DNA of the CDR3 is TGCAGCGTCAGTAGAGGTGTCGAGCAGTACTTC. This sequence joins TRBV29-1 and TRBJ2-7; no reliable D call. The length of the CDR3 is 11 residues. Looked up from germline, CDR1 is SQVTM and CDR2 is ANQGSEA. V lost 6 bases and J 6 bases, leaving 12 bases between the germline ends.

The chain is built from TRBV18 and TRBJ1-3, with D maybe TRBD1 (5 bases). CDR1 is KGHSH, CDR2 LQKENI, per germline. The CDR3 totals 18 residues. V lost 7 bases and J lost 0, with 22 bases in between. CDR3: CASFRRRGSGDSGNTIYF. The CDR3 DNA reads as TGTGCCAGCTTCCGGCGGCGGGGGTCTGGGGACTCTGGAAACACCATATATTTT.

This chain connects TRBV4-1 to TRBJ1-4; 9 positions match TRBD1. This CDR3 spans 15 amino acids. Per germline, CDR1 MGHRA and CDR2 YSYEKL. V shed 4 bases and J 10 bases; nucleotides not matched to a gene: 10. The CDR3 DNA reads TGCGCCAGCAGCCCGCAGGGACAGGGTGTGGGAAAACTGTTTTTT. Protein sequence: CASSPQGQGVGKLFF.

V is TRBV11-2 and J is TRBJ2-2; 10 bases fit TRBD2. The length of the CDR3 is 19 residues. Germline loops: CDR1 SGHAT, CDR2 FQNNGV. Trimming took 5 bases from V and 1 from J; bases not matched to a gene: 13. The CDR3 DNA is TGTGCCAGCAGCGACGGGGCTAGCGGGGGCCTTTTGAACACCGGGGAGCTGTTTTTT. This encodes CASSDGASGGLLNTGELFF.

The DNA for the CDR3 is TGTGCCAGCAGCCAAGATCCTGGGAGGACCGATACGCAGTATTTT. This codes for CASSQDPGRTDTQYF. The chain employs TRBV3-1 (or the pseudogene TRBV3-2) and TRBJ2-3; TRBD2 is a possible D gene (6 bases). The V end lost 0 bases, the J end lost 6 bases, and 13 bases lay between the germline ends. This CDR3 is 15 amino acids long. Germline CDR1 reads LGHDT; CDR2 reads YNNKEL (reference sequence).

This clone was recorded a few times. The rearrangement uses TRBV19 and TRBJ1-5; weak D call: TRBD1 (5 bases). The CDR3 loop spans 15 amino acids. Germline V gene sequence: CDR1 LNHDA, CDR2 SQIVND (reference sequence). Trimming removed 4 bases from V and 10 bases from J, with 20 bases in between. CDR3 region: CASSNLGQGLEPQHF. The CDR3 DNA reads as TGTGCCAGTAGTAATCTCGGGCAGGGCTTAGAACCCCAGCATTTT.

This chain joins TRBV2 and TRBJ2-1, with no clear D. V gave up 5 bases and J gave up 1 base, with 12 bases separating them. This CDR3 comprises 15 residues. Germline assignment: CDR1 SNHLY and CDR2 FYNNEI. The CDR3 DNA is TGTGCCAGCAGTTACCTCCTAGGGTCCTACAATGAGCAGTTCTTC. Translation gives CASSYLLGSYNEQFF.

The chain is built from TRBV4-1 and TRBJ1-5; D is unclear. The length of the CDR3 is 13 residues. V lost 0 bases to trimming and J lost 5 bases, with 5 bases between them. Germline lookup yields CDR1 MGHRA and CDR2 YSYEKL. The CDR3, as DNA: TGCGCCAGCAGCCAAGATCCCTATCAGCCCCAGCATTTT. Its translation: CASSQDPYQPQHF.

This rearrangement joins TRBV2 to TRBJ1-2; 8 nucleotides agree with TRBD1. Germline-derived CDR1 and CDR2 are SNHLY and FYNNEI. This CDR3 comprises 13 residues. J was trimmed by 1 base and V by 5 bases; bases with no gene match: 0. CDR3 nucleotides: TGTGCCAGCAGTACAGGGGGTAACTATGGCTACACCTTC. This sequence encodes CASSTGGNYGYTF.

The rearrangement joins TRBV4-3 to TRBJ2-7; maybe TRBD2 (6 bases). Germline values: CDR1 LGHNA, CDR2 YSLEER. V was shortened by 1 base and J by 2 bases, with 9 bases between the two germline ends. The CDR3 loop spans 14 amino acids. CDR3 DNA: TGCGCCAGCAGCCAAGGAGAGCGGGCCTACGAGCAGTACTTC. This codes for CASSQGERAYEQYF.

The chain has TRBV6-5 and TRBJ1-1, with TRBD1 matching 7 bases. The CDR3 contains 16 residues. V was pared by 0 bases and J by 1 base, with 5 bases of the junction left unmatched. Germline V gives CDR1 MNHEY, CDR2 SVGAGI. This CDR3 is CASSYSVTGWNTEAFF. CDR3 DNA: TGTGCCAGCAGTTACTCGGTGACAGGGTGGAACACTGAAGCTTTCTTT.

About this clone: Other DNA sequences in this sample translate to the same CDR3. The CDR3 protein is CASSEFPGQGNQPQHF. The DNA of the CDR3 is TGTGCCAGCAGTGAATTCCCGGGACAGGGCAATCAGCCCCAGCATTTT. The rearrangement uses TRBV6-1 and TRBJ1-5; 8 bases are shared with TRBD1. The V gene's germline CDR1 is MNHNS and CDR2 SASEGT. Losses at the gene ends were 2 bases for V and 2 bases for J; bases not matched to a gene: 5. CDR3 length: 16 residues.

This sequence joins TRBV6-2 or TRBV6-3 and TRBJ2-7; D possibly corresponds to TRBD2 (6 bases). The CDR3 consists of 11 residues. Trimming cost V 8 bases and J 7 bases, with 12 bases left between them. The germline V gene has CDR1 MNHEY and CDR2 SVGEGT. CDR3 region: CASCHGGEQYF. In DNA form, the CDR3 reads TGTGCCAGCTGCCACGGGGGAGAGCAGTACTTC.